The present entry profiles one TCR beta chain with its context. No cognate antigen has been identified for it. Base qualities are not recorded, but no much larger clone differs from it by a single base. TCRbeta CDR3 regions were amplified from genomic DNA using the immunoSEQ Assay, a bias-controlled multiplex PCR. In the authors' own workflow: The number of nucleated cells in each sample was estimated from the amplification of reference gene primers within the assay. To quantify the absolute abundance of each unique TCRbeta CDR3 rearrangement, sequence reads were collapsed and filtered. For each sample, productive Simpson clonality was calculated as the square root of Simpson's diversity index over productive rearrangements. As stored in TCRdb, this immuneACCESS dataset retains in-frame rearrangements with V and J assigned. A fraction of the clones does not appear; measured against another copy, unresolved V genes explain less than half of the discrepancy, and the remainder lacks a known reason. V and J calls and clone size are those listed in that table; D and trimming were worked out from the DNA. In all, the sample holds hundreds of thousands of clones, and 89% of those were seen once. The top ten hold around 6.9% of the sample.

The record originates from a study of blood T cell repertoires in COVID-19 (dated by TCRdb to the early 2020s). With respect to the entire study: The collaborator samples originated in the United States, Italy and Spain and spanned the acute and convalescent phases of COVID-19. A freely available public database, intended as a resource for researchers studying the immune response to SARS-CoV-2, is where the repertoires were released. The prospective study material was composed of cDNA or gDNA derived from T cells, B-cell-depleted T cells, or PBMCs. The sample metadata nearly always contained a de-identified subject ID, COVID-19 status, age in years and sex. Subjects who had been exposed to COVID-19, were actively infected with it, or had recovered from it provided the deeply sampled blood TCRbeta repertoires that made up the dataset. The samples were drawn from two sources: the first 160 participants of the ongoing ImmuneRACE study, and 950 to 1,500 subjects contributed by 6 global collaborators. HLA class I and class II types, where available, came from metadata supplied by the sample provider rather than from assay-based typing.

A second Seattle source provided samples from volunteer blood donors who had recovered from COVID-19. Each collaborating institution followed its own protocols to collect whole blood in K2EDTA tubes. For TCRbeta analysis, collaborators shipped samples as frozen whole blood, isolated PBMCs, or DNA extracted from either of those sample types. Results the study describes overall, beyond this receptor: The quantity of clinical and demographic metadata differed by source and by participant and was supplied without curation.

After removal of 6 bases from V and 9 bases from J, the junction retains 14 bases not matched to a gene. CDR3 length: 16 amino acids, cysteine to phenylalanine. The only DNA kept is the CDR3, 48 bases in frame from the first base. CDR1 is given as MNHEY and CDR2 as SVGEGT, both from the germline V gene. The rearrangement joined TRBV6-2 or TRBV6-3 to TRBJ2-1, with 10 bases matching TRBD2. This TCR was sampled from a man aged 55 to 70 who had recovered from COVID-19. Sequenced sample: peripheral blood. The DNA sequence is given as TGTGCCAGCAGCAAAGGACTAGCGGACTTACCCGGTGAGCAGTTCTTC. Translation gives CASSKGLADLPGEQFF.